This T cell receptor (beta chain) is drawn from a study of blood T cell repertoires in COVID-19. Study information: Sites across the United States, Italy and Spain contributed samples from acute and convalescent COVID-19.

This clone is a singleton in its sample. Profiled with immunoSEQ multiplex PCR; TCRdb holds only in-frame clones, not every one. The sample has around 260,000 clones, roughly 86% seen once. The receptor was isolated from a man between 40 and 49 years old who had recovered from COVID-19. Sequencing was carried out using peripheral blood.

CDR3 residues: CASSFAIASSYEQYF. CDR3 DNA sequence: TGTGCCAGCAGCTTCGCCATTGCTAGCTCCTACGAGCAGTACTTC. The V call is TRBV7-6, the J call TRBJ2-7; D is ambiguous. From germline, CDR1 is SGHVS and CDR2 FNYEAQ. The CDR3 is 15 residues long. Trimming shortened V by 3 bases and J by 0 bases, and 12 bases separated the two germline ends. Full variable domain (rest looked up from reference TRBV7-6 and TRBJ2-7): GAGVSQSPRYKVTKRGQDVALRCDPISGHVSLYWYRQALGQGPEFLTYFNYEAQQDKSGLPNDRFSAERPEGSISTLTIQRTEQRDSAMYRCASSFAIASSYEQYFGPGTRLTVT.